This T cell receptor (beta chain) was obtained from a study of lymphopenia after photon versus proton radiotherapy. The germline V gene encodes CDR1 MDHEN and CDR2 SYDVKM. V gave up 2 bases and J gave up 7 bases, with 11 bases separating them. CDR3 length: 14 residues. TCRdb keeps only in-frame clones here, not all; method: immunoSEQ multiplex PCR. The data hold about 50,000 clones, with about 92% observed a single time. This material consisted of peripheral blood, taken from a patient treated with photon-based radiotherapy. J is TRBJ2-2 and V is TRBV28; no definite D call. The TCR was taken from a middle-aged woman with cholangiocarcinoma. In nucleotides, the CDR3 is TGTGCCAGCAGTTTAAGGACCTCTAGCGGGGAGCTGTTTTTT. This gives the protein CASSLRTSSGELFF.